A selection of T cell receptor beta chains follows, all from one sample in a study of blood T cell repertoires in COVID-19. This table comes from immunoSEQ multiplex PCR, and its TCRdb copy is limited to in-frame clones, with some not included. The sample contains around 250,000 clones, about 90% of which appear only once. Material: PBMCs or T cells enriched from blood (not recorded which). The receptor source for this set is a man aged 50-60 years who had been exposed to COVID-19. Each CDR3 is given with its conserved first and last residue. The order of the fields is CDR3 protein, V gene, J gene.

CDR3aa: CASSLGLAGRSYEQYF
v_gene: TRBV7-2
j_gene: TRBJ2-7

CDR3aa: CASSARTRGEAFF
v_gene: TRBV9
j_gene: TRBJ1-1

CDR3aa: CASKTRSGETQYF
v_gene: TRBV27
j_gene: TRBJ2-5

CDR3aa: CATSDPSSTSGDYNEQFF
v_gene: TRBV24-1
j_gene: TRBJ2-1

CDR3aa: CASSARRVAGGNTIYF
v_gene: TRBV6-1
j_gene: TRBJ1-3

CDR3aa: CASSKLTGRNTGELFF
v_gene: TRBV7-8
j_gene: TRBJ2-2

CDR3aa: CASSLEGRNTIYF
v_gene: TRBV5-4
j_gene: TRBJ1-3

CDR3aa: CASIAPPGDGTSGANVLTF
v_gene: TRBV5-6
j_gene: TRBJ2-6

CDR3aa: CASSQLTGDGNTIYF
v_gene: TRBV18
j_gene: TRBJ1-3

CDR3aa: CASSLDRGKYLNEQFF
v_gene: TRBV18
j_gene: TRBJ2-1

CDR3aa: CASSQDRRGGYTF
v_gene: TRBV14
j_gene: TRBJ1-2

CDR3aa: CASSLVAYGSYNEQFF
v_gene: TRBV5-1
j_gene: TRBJ2-1

CDR3aa: CAIRENSPAPDTQYF
v_gene: TRBV10-3
j_gene: TRBJ2-3

CDR3aa: CASSQDGPGGNEQFF
v_gene: TRBV3-1/TRBV3-2
j_gene: TRBJ2-1

CDR3aa: CATSGLESSGANVLTF
v_gene: TRBV24-1
j_gene: TRBJ2-6

CDR3aa: CASSSRTGYEQYF
v_gene: TRBV6-5
j_gene: TRBJ2-7

CDR3aa: CASSLYLAGSQETQYF
v_gene: TRBV27
j_gene: TRBJ2-5

CDR3aa: CASSGGTGLSSGYTF
v_gene: TRBV10-1
j_gene: TRBJ1-2

CDR3aa: CASSLPRGGITPLHF
v_gene: TRBV11-2
j_gene: TRBJ1-6

CDR3aa: CATRDRVSDTQYF
v_gene: TRBV24-1
j_gene: TRBJ2-3

CDR3aa: CASSFTGDEQYF
v_gene: TRBV5-1
j_gene: TRBJ2-7

CDR3aa: CASSKTGGLNSPLHF
v_gene: TRBV2
j_gene: TRBJ1-6

CDR3aa: CAWASVSTDTQYF
v_gene: TRBV30
j_gene: TRBJ2-3

CDR3aa: CASSIAGTGNPEQYF
v_gene: TRBV5-1
j_gene: TRBJ2-7

CDR3aa: CASRQGNSPLHF
v_gene: TRBV18
j_gene: TRBJ1-6

CDR3aa: CASSLGIGHQTEAFF
v_gene: TRBV5-1
j_gene: TRBJ1-1